The rows below give T cell receptor beta chains drawn from one sample of a study of T cell repertoires in cytomegalovirus infection. Which antigens these TCRs recognize remains unknown. Via MiXCR, TCRdb re-called the reads, giving one row per CDR3 protein. In the table there are approximately 910,000 distinct CDR3 sequences, about 33% of which are singletons. The sequenced sample was cultured CD8+ T cells from PBMCs, obtained from culture after CMV antigen stimulation. All receptors come from a human donor in good health (CMV status not recorded). Some clones in this sample may be carry-over from other donors' samples. Both conserved end residues are trimmed from each CDR3. Where a row states a size, it is once, few, many or the class of an expanded clone; other rows omit it.

>few|TRBV7-9|TRBJ2-1
ASSPRDSPVDEQF
>many|TRBV10-3|TRBJ2-1
AISAPGQGSYNEQF
>few|TRBV6-1|TRBJ1-2
ASSEAQENYGYT
>few|TRBV19|TRBJ2-5
ASSSGTSDEETQY
>.|TRBV6-2/TRBV6-3|TRBJ2-3
TSSYPTSGGPLGTDTQY
>.|TRBV12-3/TRBV12-4|TRBJ2-7
ASRRQSSYEQY
>.|TRBV27|TRBJ2-1
ASSLSGVGVYNEQF
>.|TRBV7-2|TRBJ1-1
ASSSMEMSTEAF
>many|TRBV7-2|TRBJ2-3
ASSSVSEDYYGDTQY
>.|TRBV4-1|TRBJ1-2
ASSQETGGGYGYT
>few|TRBV28|TRBJ1-2
ASSPPDRRLYGYT
>few|TRBV5-1|TRBJ1-5
ASSLILEGRQPQH
>.|TRBV5-1|TRBJ2-3
ASRSGVLGDTQY
>.|TRBV7-9|TRBJ1-5
ASSLGAVGQLLSPQH
>few|TRBV2|TRBJ2-1
ASRPAGSEQF
>.|TRBV9|TRBJ2-3
ASGVGAGPDTQY